This T cell receptor beta chain is drawn from a study of blood T cell repertoires in COVID-19. This CDR3 has 14 amino acids. Trimming removed 7 bases from V and 2 bases from J; junction bases left unmatched: 4. Germline CDR1 and CDR2: SNHLY and FYNNEI. The protocol was immunoSEQ multiplex PCR, while the TCRdb copy is restricted to in-frame clones and leaves out a portion. The sample holds tens of thousands of clones; about 90% are singletons and the top ten take around 3.1%. Specimen: peripheral blood. V usage is TRBV2 and J usage is TRBJ2-7, with 11 bases identical to TRBD1. This clonotype originated in a human donor in a cohort sampled during active COVID-19. CDR3 sequence reads: CASTGDRGTYEQYF. CDR3 in DNA: TGTGCCAGCACCGGGGACAGGGGGACCTACGAGCAGTACTTC. Supplemented by reference TRBV2 and TRBJ2-7, the full variable domain reads EPEVTQTPSHQVTQMGQEVILRCVPISNHLYFYWYRQILGQKVEFLVSFYNNEISEKSEIFDDQFSVERPDGSNFTLKIRSTKLEDSAMYFCASTGDRGTYEQYFGPGTRLTVT.